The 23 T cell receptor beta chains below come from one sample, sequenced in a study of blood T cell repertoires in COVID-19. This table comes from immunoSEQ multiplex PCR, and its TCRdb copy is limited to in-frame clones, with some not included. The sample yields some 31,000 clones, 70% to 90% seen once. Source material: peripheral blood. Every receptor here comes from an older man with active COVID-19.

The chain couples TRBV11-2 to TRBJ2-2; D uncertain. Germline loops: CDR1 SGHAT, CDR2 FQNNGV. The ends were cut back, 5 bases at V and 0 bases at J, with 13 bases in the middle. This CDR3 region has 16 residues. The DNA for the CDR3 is TGTGCCAGCAGCCCCGTGGGCCAGCCGAACACCGGGGAGCTGTTTTTT. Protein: CASSPVGQPNTGELFF.

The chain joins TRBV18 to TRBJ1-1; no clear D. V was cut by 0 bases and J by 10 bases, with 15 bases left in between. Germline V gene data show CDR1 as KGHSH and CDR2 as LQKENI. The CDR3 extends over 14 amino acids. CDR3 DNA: TGTGCCAGCTCACCACCAGATTTAGTCGGGAGAGCTTTCTTT. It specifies CASSPPDLVGRAFF.

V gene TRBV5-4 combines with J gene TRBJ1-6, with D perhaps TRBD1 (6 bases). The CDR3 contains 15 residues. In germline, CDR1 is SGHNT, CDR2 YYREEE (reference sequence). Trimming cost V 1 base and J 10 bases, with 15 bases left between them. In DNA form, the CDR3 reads TGTGCCAGCAGCTTGTCTGGACCTCAGGGGTCACCCCTCCACTTT. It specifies CASSLSGPQGSPLHF.

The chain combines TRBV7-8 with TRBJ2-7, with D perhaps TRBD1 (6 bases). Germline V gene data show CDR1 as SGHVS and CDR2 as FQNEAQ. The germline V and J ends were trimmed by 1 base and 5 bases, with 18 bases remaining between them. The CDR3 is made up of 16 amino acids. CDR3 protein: CASSLVWGQWGDEQYF. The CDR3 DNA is TGTGCCAGCAGCTTAGTCTGGGGACAATGGGGCGACGAGCAGTACTTC.

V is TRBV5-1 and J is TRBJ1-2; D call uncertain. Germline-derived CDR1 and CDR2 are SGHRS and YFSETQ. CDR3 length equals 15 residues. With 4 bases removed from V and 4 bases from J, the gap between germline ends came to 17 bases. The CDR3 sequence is CASSGAAAGSYGYTF. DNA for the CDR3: TGCGCCAGCAGCGGAGCGGCGGCCGGCAGCTATGGCTACACCTTC.

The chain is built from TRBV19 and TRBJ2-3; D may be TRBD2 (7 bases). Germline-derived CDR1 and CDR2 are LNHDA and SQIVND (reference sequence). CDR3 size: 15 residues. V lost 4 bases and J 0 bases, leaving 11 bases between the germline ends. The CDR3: CASSKGGPSTDTQYF. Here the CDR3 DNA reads TGTGCCAGTAGTAAGGGGGGGCCTAGCACAGATACGCAGTATTTT.

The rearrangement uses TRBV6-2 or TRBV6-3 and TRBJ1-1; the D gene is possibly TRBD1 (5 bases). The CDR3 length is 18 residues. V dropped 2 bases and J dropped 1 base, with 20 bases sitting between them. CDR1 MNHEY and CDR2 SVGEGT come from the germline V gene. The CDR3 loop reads CASSYLQRRGARNTEAFF. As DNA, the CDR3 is TGTGCCAGCAGTTACCTTCAACGAAGGGGCGCGAGGAACACTGAAGCTTTCTTT.

The CDR3 region has the DNA TGTGCCTCGGACAGGGGGTCCGAGCAGTACTTC. It codes for CASDRGSEQYF. The V gene is TRBV28, the J gene TRBJ2-7; TRBD1 matches at 10 bases. J was trimmed by 6 bases and V by 11 bases; bases with no gene match: 4. CDR1 is MDHEN and CDR2 is SYDVKM in the germline V gene. The CDR3 has 11 residues.

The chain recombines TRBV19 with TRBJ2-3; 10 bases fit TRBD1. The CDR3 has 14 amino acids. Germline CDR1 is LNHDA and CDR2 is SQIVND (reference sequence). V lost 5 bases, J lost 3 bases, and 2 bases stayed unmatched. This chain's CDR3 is CASSPGQGTDTQYF. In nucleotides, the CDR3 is TGTGCCAGTAGTCCGGGACAGGGGACAGATACGCAGTATTTT.

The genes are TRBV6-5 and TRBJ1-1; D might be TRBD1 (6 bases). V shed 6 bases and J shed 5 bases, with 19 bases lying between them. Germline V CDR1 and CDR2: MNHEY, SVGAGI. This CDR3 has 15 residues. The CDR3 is CASRLDRAGATEAFF. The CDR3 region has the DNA TGTGCCAGCAGATTGGATAGGGCGGGGGCTACTGAAGCTTTCTTT.

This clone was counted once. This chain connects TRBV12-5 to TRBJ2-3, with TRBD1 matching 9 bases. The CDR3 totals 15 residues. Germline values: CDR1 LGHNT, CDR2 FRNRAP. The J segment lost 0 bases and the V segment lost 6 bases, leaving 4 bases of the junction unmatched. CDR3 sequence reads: CASGLGQGSTDTQYF. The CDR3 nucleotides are TGTGCTAGTGGCCTGGGACAGGGAAGCACAGATACGCAGTATTTT. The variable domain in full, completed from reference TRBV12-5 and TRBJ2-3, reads DARVTQTPRHKVTEMGQEVTMRCQPILGHNTVFWYRQTMMQGLELLAYFRNRAPLDDSGMPKDRFSAEMPDATLATLKIQPSEPRDSAVYFCASGLGQGSTDTQYFGPGTRLTVL.

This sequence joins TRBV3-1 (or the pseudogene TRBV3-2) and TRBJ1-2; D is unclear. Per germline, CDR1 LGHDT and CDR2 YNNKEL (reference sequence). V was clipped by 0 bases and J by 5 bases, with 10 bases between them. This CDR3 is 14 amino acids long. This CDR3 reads CASSQEGRAYGYTF. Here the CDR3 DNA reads TGTGCCAGCAGCCAAGAGGGGAGGGCGTATGGCTACACCTTC.

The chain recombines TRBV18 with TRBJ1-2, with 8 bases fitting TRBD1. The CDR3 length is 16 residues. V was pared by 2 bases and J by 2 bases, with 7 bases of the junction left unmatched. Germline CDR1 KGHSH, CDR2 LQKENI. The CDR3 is CASSPETGVGNYGYTF. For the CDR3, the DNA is TGTGCCAGCTCACCAGAGACAGGGGTCGGAAACTATGGCTACACCTTC.

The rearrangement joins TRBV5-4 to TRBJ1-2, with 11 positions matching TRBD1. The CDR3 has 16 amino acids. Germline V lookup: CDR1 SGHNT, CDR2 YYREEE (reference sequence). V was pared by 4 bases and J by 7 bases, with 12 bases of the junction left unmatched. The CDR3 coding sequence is TGTGCCAGCAGCCCTGGGGCTGGACAGGGGGCCCTTGGCTACACCTTC. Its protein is CASSPGAGQGALGYTF.

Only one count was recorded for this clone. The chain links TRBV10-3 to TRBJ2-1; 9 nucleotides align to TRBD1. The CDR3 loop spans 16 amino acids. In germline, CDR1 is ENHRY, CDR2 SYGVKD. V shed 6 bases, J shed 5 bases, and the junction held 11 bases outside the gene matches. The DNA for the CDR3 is TGTGCCATCAGCCTTCCCCCGGGACAGGGCCACAATGAGCAGTTCTTC. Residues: CAISLPPGQGHNEQFF.

CDR3 in amino acids: CASSVGQASTDTQYF. CDR3 DNA: TGTGCCAGCAGCGTAGGACAGGCTAGCACAGATACGCAGTATTTT. The chain employs TRBV9 and TRBJ2-3, with a possible D match to TRBD1 (6 bases). Trimming stripped 0 bases from V and 0 bases from J, with 8 bases between. Germline V gene sequence: CDR1 SGDLS, CDR2 YYNGEE. This CDR3 is 15 amino acids long. The whole variable domain, remainder taken from reference TRBV9 and TRBJ2-3, is DSGVTQTPKHLITATGQRVTLRCSPRSGDLSVYWYQQSLDQGLQFLIQYYNGEERAKGNILERFSAQQFPDLHSELNLSSLELGDSALYFCASSVGQASTDTQYFGPGTRLTVL.

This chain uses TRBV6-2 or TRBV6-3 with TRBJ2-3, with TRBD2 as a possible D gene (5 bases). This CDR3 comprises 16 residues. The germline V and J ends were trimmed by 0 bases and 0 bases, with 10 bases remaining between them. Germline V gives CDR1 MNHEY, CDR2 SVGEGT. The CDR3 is CASSYSPGMSTDTQYF. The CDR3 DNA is TGTGCCAGCAGTTACTCCCCCGGGATGAGCACAGATACGCAGTATTTT.

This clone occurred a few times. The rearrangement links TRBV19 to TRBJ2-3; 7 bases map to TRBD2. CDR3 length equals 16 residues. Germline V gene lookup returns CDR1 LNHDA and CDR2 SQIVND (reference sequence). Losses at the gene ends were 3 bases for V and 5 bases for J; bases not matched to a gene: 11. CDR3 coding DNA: TGTGCCAGTAGTATTTTGGGCGGGGGATGGCGAGATACGCAGTATTTT. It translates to CASSILGGGWRDTQYF.

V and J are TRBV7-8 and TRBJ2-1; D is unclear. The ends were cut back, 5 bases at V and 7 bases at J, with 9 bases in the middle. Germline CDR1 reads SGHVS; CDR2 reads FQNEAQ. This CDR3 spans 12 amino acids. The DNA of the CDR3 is TGTGCCAGCAGCCCAATTAGTAATGAGCAGTTCTTC. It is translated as CASSPISNEQFF.

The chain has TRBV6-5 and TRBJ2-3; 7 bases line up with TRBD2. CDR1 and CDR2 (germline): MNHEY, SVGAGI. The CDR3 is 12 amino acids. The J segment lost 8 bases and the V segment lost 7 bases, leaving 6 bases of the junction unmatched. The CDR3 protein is CASNREEGTQYF. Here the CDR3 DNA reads TGTGCCAGCAACCGGGAGGAGGGTACGCAGTATTTT.

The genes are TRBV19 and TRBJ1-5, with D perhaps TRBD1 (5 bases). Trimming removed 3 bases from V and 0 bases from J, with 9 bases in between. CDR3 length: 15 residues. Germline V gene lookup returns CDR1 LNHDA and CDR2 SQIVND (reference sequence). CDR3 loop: CASSMAGLSNQPQHF. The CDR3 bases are TGTGCCAGTAGTATGGCAGGGCTTAGCAATCAGCCCCAGCATTTT.

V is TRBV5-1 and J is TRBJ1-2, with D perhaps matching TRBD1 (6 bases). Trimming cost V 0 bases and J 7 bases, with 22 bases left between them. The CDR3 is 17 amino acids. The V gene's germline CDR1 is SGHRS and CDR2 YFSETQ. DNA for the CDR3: TGCGCCAGCAGCTTGGCCAGACAGACAGGTCTTTTGGCTGGCTACACCTTC. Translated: CASSLARQTGLLAGYTF.

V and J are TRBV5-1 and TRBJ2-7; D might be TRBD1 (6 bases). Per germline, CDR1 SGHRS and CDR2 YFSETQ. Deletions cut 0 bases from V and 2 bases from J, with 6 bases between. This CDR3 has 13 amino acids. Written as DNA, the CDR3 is TGCGCCAGCAGCTTGGACAGGGCCTACGAGCAGTACTTC. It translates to CASSLDRAYEQYF.